Listed here is a single T cell receptor beta chain. Antigen specificity is unknown. This record belongs to a study of T cell responses to AZD1222 COVID-19 vaccine. In the study overall: Both about-4-week and about-12-week second-dose recipients were combined.

Looked up from germline, CDR1 is MNHEY and CDR2 is SMNVEV (reference sequence). Losses at the gene ends were 5 bases for V and 3 bases for J; bases not matched to a gene: 6. The CDR3 covers 15 residues. The repertoire was sequenced with immunoSEQ multiplex PCR; TCRdb's copy has only in-frame clones and lacks some. The sample yields over 150,000 clones, 88% seen once. Findings of the study overall: Repertoire collection took place solely once the T cell response had peaked.

This sequence was found in an adult in good health. The chain carries TRBV27 and TRBJ1-2, with 10 bases identical to TRBD1. Here the sequenced sample was peripheral blood, taken on day 0 of AZD1222 vaccination. CDR3 region: CASSTLTGGDYGYTF. CDR3 DNA sequence: TGTGCCAGCAGTACGCTGACAGGGGGCGACTATGGCTACACCTTC.